Listed below are T cell receptor beta chains from one sample, sequenced in a study of identical twins. TCRdb reprocessed the 5' RACE reads via MiXCR and lists one record per CDR3 protein. The sample lists 500,000 to 650,000 distinct CDR3 sequences; just over 7% were seen once. The same sample was also used in a study of yellow fever vaccine responses in identical twins.

Sequences were obtained from PBMCs. The source is a young woman in good health. The CDR3 runs from the conserved cysteine through the conserved F or W.

len: 15; v_gene: TRBV5-1; j_gene: TRBJ2-1; CDR3aa: CASSLTGTSGNEQFF
len: 14; v_gene: TRBV18; j_gene: TRBJ2-7; CDR3aa: CASSLEKDSHEQYF
len: 15; v_gene: TRBV6-5; j_gene: TRBJ2-7; CDR3aa: CASSFGGRAHYEQYF
len: 16; v_gene: TRBV9; j_gene: TRBJ2-2; CDR3aa: CASSEETGIWVGELFF
len: 13; v_gene: TRBV13; j_gene: TRBJ2-1; CDR3aa: CASSSTGTNEQFF
len: 15; v_gene: TRBV7-9; j_gene: TRBJ1-4; CDR3aa: CASSIGQATNEKLFF
len: 15; v_gene: TRBV20-1; j_gene: TRBJ2-1; CDR3aa: CSARDRQGVYNEQFF
len: 19; v_gene: TRBV11-2; j_gene: TRBJ2-1; CDR3aa: CASSWASGGLTHSYNEQFF
len: 13; v_gene: TRBV29-1; j_gene: TRBJ2-1; CDR3aa: CSETRGSANEQFF
len: 12; v_gene: TRBV12-3/TRBV12-4; j_gene: TRBJ2-1; CDR3aa: CASGGAYNEQFF
len: 13; v_gene: TRBV13; j_gene: TRBJ2-5; CDR3aa: CASSGDSRGAQYF
len: 15; v_gene: TRBV2; j_gene: TRBJ1-5; CDR3aa: CASSESTGYNQPQHF